A single T cell receptor beta chain is shown here with its context. Its antigen is not identified. With V trimmed by 6 bases and J by 4 bases, 4 bases remained unmatched. There are 13 residues in the CDR3. Purified naive CD4+ T cells were depleted of CD25+ Tregs. Study results and caveats: Greatest tumor Treg TCR overlap was with tumor naive CD4+ cells.

Constant-region reverse primers amplified full-length variable regions, followed by semi-nested Nested Universal Primer A PCR. One entry per CDR3 protein results from TCRdb running MiXCR on the 5' RACE reads. The sample holds roughly 56,000 distinct CDR3 sequences, around 30% seen once. This sequence originates from a female donor with breast cancer. Source material: tumor-infiltrating naive CD4+ T cells sorted from the breast tumor. Specified subset: naive CD4+ T cells, CD4+CD45RA+CD25-. V usage is TRBV12-3 or TRBV12-4 and J usage is TRBJ2-3; 7 bases are a match to TRBD1. CDR3 DNA sequence: TGTGCCAGCAGCCGACAGGGCCCAGATACGCAGTATTTT. Translation gives CASSRQGPDTQYF.